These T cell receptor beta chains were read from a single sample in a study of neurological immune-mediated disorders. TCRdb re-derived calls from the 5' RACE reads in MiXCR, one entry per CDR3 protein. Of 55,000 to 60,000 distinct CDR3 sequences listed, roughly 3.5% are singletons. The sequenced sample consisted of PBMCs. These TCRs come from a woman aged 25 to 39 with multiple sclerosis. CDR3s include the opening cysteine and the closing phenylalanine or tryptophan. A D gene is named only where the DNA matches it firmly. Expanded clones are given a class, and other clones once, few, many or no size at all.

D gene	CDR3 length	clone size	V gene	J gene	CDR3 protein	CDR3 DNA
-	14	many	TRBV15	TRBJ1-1	CATSSGSNWGVVFF	TGTGCCACCAGTTCGGGGTCCAACTGGGGGGTGGTTTTCTTT
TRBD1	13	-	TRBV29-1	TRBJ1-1	CSAWTGLGTEAFF	TGCAGCGCCTGGACAGGGCTTGGCACTGAAGCTTTCTTT
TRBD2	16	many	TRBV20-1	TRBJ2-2	CSAPRLAGRNTGELFF	TGCAGTGCGCCTCGACTAGCGGGGCGAAACACCGGGGAGCTGTTTTTT
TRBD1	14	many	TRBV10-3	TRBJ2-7	CAIMPGQGLNEQYF	TGTGCCATCATGCCGGGACAGGGATTGAACGAGCAGTACTTC
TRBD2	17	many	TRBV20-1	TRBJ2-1	CSARDLGLAGDYNEQFF	TGCAGTGCTAGAGATCTGGGACTAGCGGGAGACTACAATGAGCAGTTCTTC
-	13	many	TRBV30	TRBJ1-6	CAWSIPGNSPLNF	TGTGCCTGGAGTATCCCAGGGAATTCACCCCTCAACTTT
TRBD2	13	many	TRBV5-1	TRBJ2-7	CASSMGLADEQYF	TGCGCCAGCAGCATGGGACTAGCGGACGAGCAGTACTTC
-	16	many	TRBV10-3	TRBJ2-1	CAISGLVGLTYNEQFF	TGTGCCATCAGTGGATTAGTGGGACTTACATACAATGAGCAGTTCTTC
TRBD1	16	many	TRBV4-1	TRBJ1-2	CASSHQTETGYGGYTF	TGCGCCAGCAGCCATCAAACCGAGACAGGGTACGGGGGCTACACCTTC
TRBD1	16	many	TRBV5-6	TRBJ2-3	CASSLGTGFGTDTQYF	TGTGCCAGCAGCTTAGGGACAGGGTTTGGCACAGATACGCAGTATTTT
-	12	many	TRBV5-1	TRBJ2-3	CASSLVTDTQYF	TGCGCCAGCAGCTTGGTCACAGATACGCAGTATTTT
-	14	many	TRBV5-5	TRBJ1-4	CASSLEGGREKLFF	TGTGCCAGCAGCTTGGAAGGGGGTCGGGAAAAACTGTTTTTT
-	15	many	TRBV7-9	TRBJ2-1	CASSLEGALYNEQFF	TGTGCCAGCAGCTTGGAAGGGGCCCTCTACAATGAGCAGTTCTTC
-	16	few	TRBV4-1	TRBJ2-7	CASSQDYLGHHYEQYF	TGCGCCAGCAGCCAAGATTACCTGGGACACCACTACGAGCAGTACTTC
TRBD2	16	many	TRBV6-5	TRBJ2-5	CASSPGTSGRVETQYF	TGTGCCAGCAGCCCCGGGACTAGCGGGAGGGTAGAGACCCAGTACTTC
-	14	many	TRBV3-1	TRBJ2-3	CASSPRLEADTQYF	TGTGCCAGCAGCCCTCGACTTGAGGCAGATACGCAGTATTTT
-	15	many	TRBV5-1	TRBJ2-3	CASSLEGTYTDTQYF	TGCGCCAGCAGCTTGGAAGGGACGTACACAGATACGCAGTATTTT
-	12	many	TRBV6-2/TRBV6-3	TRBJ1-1	CASRTMNTEAFF	TGTGCCAGCAGGACTATGAACACTGAAGCTTTCTTT
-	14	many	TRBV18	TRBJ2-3	CASSPSTLQDTQYF	TGTGCCAGCTCACCATCCACTCTACAAGATACGCAGTATTTT
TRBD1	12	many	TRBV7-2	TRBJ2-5	CASSPGGQTQYF	TGTGCCAGCAGCCCAGGGGGACAGACCCAGTACTTC
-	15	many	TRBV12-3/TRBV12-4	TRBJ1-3	CASRGQGLSGNTIYF	TGTGCCAGCAGAGGGCAGGGCCTCTCTGGAAACACCATATATTTT
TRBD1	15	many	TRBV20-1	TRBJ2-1	CSASGQGALLDEQFF	TGCAGTGCCTCCGGACAGGGGGCTTTATTAGATGAGCAGTTCTTC
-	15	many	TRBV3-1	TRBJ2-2	CASSRQRGDTGELFF	TGTGCCAGCAGCCGACAGAGGGGTGACACCGGGGAGCTGTTTTTT
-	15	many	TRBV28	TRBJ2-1	CASRLRESPYNEQFF	TGTGCCAGCAGGCTTCGGGAGTCTCCTTACAATGAGCAGTTCTTC
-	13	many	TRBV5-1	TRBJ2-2	CASRGRDTGELFF	TGCGCCAGCAGGGGGCGTGACACCGGGGAGCTGTTTTTT
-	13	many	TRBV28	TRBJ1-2	CATPGGAGYGYTF	TGTGCCACCCCCGGCGGGGCAGGTTATGGCTACACCTTC
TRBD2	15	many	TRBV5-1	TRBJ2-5	CASSFSGKSRETQYF	TGCGCCAGCAGCTTTAGCGGGAAATCCCGGGAGACCCAGTACTTC
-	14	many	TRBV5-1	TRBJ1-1	CASSSTGMNTEAFF	TGCGCCAGCAGCTCAACAGGGATGAACACTGAAGCTTTCTTT
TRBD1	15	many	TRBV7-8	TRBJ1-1	CASSRGQAQNTEAFF	TGTGCCAGCAGCCGGGGACAGGCCCAGAACACTGAAGCTTTCTTT
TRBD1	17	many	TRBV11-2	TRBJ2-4	CASSPRSDRLAKNIQYF	TGTGCCAGCAGCCCTCGCTCGGACAGGTTGGCCAAAAACATTCAGTACTTC
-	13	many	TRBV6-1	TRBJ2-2	CASSGSIGGELFF	TGTGCCAGCAGTGGATCGATTGGCGGGGAGCTGTTTTTT
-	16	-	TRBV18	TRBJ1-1	CASSPLQLEMNTEAFF	TGTGCCAGCTCACCATTACAGTTGGAAATGAACACTGAAGCTTTCTTT
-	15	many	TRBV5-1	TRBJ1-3	CASSLAGNIGNTIYF	TGCGCCAGCAGCTTGGCCGGCAACATTGGAAACACCATATATTTT
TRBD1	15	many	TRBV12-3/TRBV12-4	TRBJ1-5	CASSSSDRASQPQHF	TGTGCCAGCAGTTCCTCCGACAGGGCCAGTCAGCCCCAGCATTTT
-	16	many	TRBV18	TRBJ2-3	CASSPPSGGLTDTQYF	TGTGCCAGCTCACCACCTAGCGGAGGTCTCACAGATACGCAGTATTTT
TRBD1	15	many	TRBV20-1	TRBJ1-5	CSANPGTGHNQPQHF	TGCAGTGCTAATCCCGGGACAGGCCACAATCAGCCCCAGCATTTT
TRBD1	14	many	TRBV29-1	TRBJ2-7	CSASPGQGASEQYF	TGCAGCGCCTCTCCGGGACAGGGGGCTAGCGAGCAGTACTTC
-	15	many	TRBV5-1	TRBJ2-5	CASSLALGGGETQYF	TGCGCCAGCAGCTTGGCCCTAGGAGGGGGCGAGACCCAGTACTTC
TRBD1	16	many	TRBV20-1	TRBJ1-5	CSARRPTGSENQPQNF	TGCAGTGCTAGACGCCCGACAGGGTCGGAGAATCAGCCCCAGAATTTT
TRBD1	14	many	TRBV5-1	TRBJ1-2	CASSLDGRGDGYTF	TGCGCCAGCAGCTTGGACGGCAGGGGGGATGGCTACACCTTC
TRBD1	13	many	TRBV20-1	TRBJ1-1	CSAGQGRNTEAFF	TGCAGTGCAGGACAGGGCCGGAACACTGAAGCTTTCTTT
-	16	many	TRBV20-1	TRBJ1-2	CSARSPGEGVTYGYTF	TGCAGTGCTAGATCTCCCGGGGAGGGGGTCACCTATGGCTACACCTTC
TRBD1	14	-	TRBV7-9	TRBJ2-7	CASSFGTGRNEQYF	TGTGCCAGCAGCTTTGGGACAGGGAGGAACGAGCAGTACTTC
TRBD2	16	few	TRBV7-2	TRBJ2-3	CASSLEAREATDTQYF	TGTGCCAGCAGCTTAGAAGCGCGGGAGGCGACAGATACGCAGTATTTT
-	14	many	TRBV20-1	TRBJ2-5	CSARDYRLRETQYF	TGCAGTGCTAGAGACTACAGGTTAAGGGAGACCCAGTACTTC
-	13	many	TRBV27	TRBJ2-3	CASSFGGADTQYF	TGTGCCAGCAGTTTCGGGGGCGCGGATACGCAGTATTTT
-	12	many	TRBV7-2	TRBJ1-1	CASSLTGAEAFF	TGTGCCAGCAGCTTGACGGGGGCTGAAGCTTTCTTT